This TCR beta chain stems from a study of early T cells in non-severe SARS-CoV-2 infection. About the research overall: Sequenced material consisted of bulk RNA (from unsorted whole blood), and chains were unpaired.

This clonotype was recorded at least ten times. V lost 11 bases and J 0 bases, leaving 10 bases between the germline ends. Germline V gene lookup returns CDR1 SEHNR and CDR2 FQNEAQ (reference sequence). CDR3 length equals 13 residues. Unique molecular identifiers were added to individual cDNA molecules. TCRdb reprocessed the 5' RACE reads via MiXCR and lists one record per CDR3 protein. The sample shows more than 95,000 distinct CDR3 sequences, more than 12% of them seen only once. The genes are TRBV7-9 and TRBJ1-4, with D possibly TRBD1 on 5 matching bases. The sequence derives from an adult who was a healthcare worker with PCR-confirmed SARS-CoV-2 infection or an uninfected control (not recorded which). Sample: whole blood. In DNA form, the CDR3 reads TGTGCCTATCCGGGGGCAACTAATGAAAAACTGTTTTTT. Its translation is CAYPGATNEKLFF.